The 22 T cell receptor beta chains in this list originate from one sample, sequenced in a study of cytomegalovirus exposure and HLA in healthy donors. The PCR used 60 Vbeta and 13 Jbeta primers. Sequencing was performed with immunoSEQ multiplex PCR; in TCRdb, only in-frame clones are kept and a portion is missing. The data contain 100,000 to 150,000 clones, roughly four fifths of them singletons. The sequenced material came from PBMCs. The origin of the receptors is a male donor in good health and CMV-seronegative.

This clone was seen only once. The V and J genes are TRBV10-3 and TRBJ1-5; 8 bases agree with TRBD1. Trimming cost V 0 bases and J 5 bases; bases outside gene matches: 6. The CDR3 has 16 residues. From germline, CDR1 is ENHRY and CDR2 SYGVKD. CDR3 region: CAISESSRGQDQPQHF. In nucleotides, the CDR3 is TGTGCCATCAGTGAGTCGAGCAGGGGGCAGGATCAGCCCCAGCATTTT.

The chain links TRBV29-1 to TRBJ2-7, with D uncertain. CDR1 SQVTM and CDR2 ANQGSEA come from the germline V gene. V gave up 3 bases and J gave up 5 bases, with 8 bases separating them. CDR3 length: 11 residues. The CDR3 is CSVESSHEQYF. The CDR3 DNA reads as TGCAGCGTTGAGTCTAGTCACGAGCAGTACTTC.

V usage is TRBV7-3 and J usage is TRBJ2-1; a weak D match, TRBD2 (6 bases). Trimming removed 5 bases at V and 0 bases at J, with 14 bases between. The germline V gene encodes CDR1 SGHTA and CDR2 FQGTGA. This CDR3 is built from 16 residues. CDR3 region: CASSARGDSSYNEQFF. The CDR3 bases are TGTGCCAGCAGCGCCCGCGGGGATAGCTCCTACAATGAGCAGTTCTTC.

The V and J genes are TRBV4-3 and TRBJ1-4; D might be TRBD1 (5 bases). Trimming stripped 0 bases from V and 5 bases from J, with 13 bases between. The CDR3 sequence is 16 residues long. Germline V gene data show CDR1 as LGHNA and CDR2 as YSLEER. The CDR3 DNA sequence: TGCGCCAGCAGCCAAGATCTTGGTGGGGGGAATGAAAAACTGTTTTTT. Translated: CASSQDLGGGNEKLFF.

This clone has only a few counts. CDR3 sequence: CASSPQGLYYEQYF. CDR3 nucleotides: TGTGCCAGCAGCCCACAGGGGCTCTACTACGAGCAGTACTTC. This sequence joins TRBV7-2 and TRBJ2-7, with 7 bases matching TRBD1. The germline CDR1 and CDR2 sequences are SGHTA and FQGNSA. Losses at the gene ends were 5 bases for V and 3 bases for J; bases not matched to a gene: 7. The CDR3 loop spans 14 amino acids.

This chain links TRBV28 with TRBJ2-7; 9 bases are a match to TRBD1. V trimming: 3 bases; J trimming: 6 bases; junction bases outside the gene matches: 15. CDR1 MDHEN and CDR2 SYDVKM come from the germline V gene. The CDR3 runs to 17 residues. The CDR3 region is CASSFLPDRGILGEQYF. The CDR3, as DNA: TGTGCCAGCAGTTTTTTACCCGACAGGGGGATTTTAGGCGAGCAGTACTTC.

The chain is built from TRBV29-1 and TRBJ2-3; TRBD1 might be the D (5 bases). V lost 6 bases and J 5 bases, leaving 15 bases between the germline ends. Germline values: CDR1 SQVTM, CDR2 ANQGSEA. CDR3 length equals 13 residues. This CDR3 is CSVTTQGGDTQYF. The CDR3 DNA reads as TGCAGCGTAACGACTCAGGGCGGAGATACGCAGTATTTT.

This sequence joins TRBV11-1 and TRBJ2-1; 7 nucleotides match TRBD2. The CDR3 has 16 amino acids. The J segment lost 2 bases and the V segment lost 5 bases, leaving 9 bases of the junction unmatched. Germline V CDR1 and CDR2: SGHAT, FQDESV (reference sequence). CDR3 in DNA: TGTGCCAGCAGCCCTCATTCAGCGGGACCCTACAATGAGCAGTTCTTC. It yields the protein CASSPHSAGPYNEQFF.

V usage is TRBV19 and J usage is TRBJ2-6; D is unresolved. The CDR3 consists of 13 residues. V lost 8 bases to trimming and J lost 0 bases, with 5 bases between them. Per germline, CDR1 LNHDA and CDR2 SQIVND (reference sequence). The CDR3 region has the DNA TGTGCCAGTTCTAGCTCTGGGGCCAACGTCCTGACTTTC. Protein sequence: CASSSSGANVLTF.

The rearrangement links TRBV7-9 to TRBJ2-7; no firm D call. Germline assignment: CDR1 SEHNR and CDR2 FQNEAQ (reference sequence). The CDR3 consists of 13 residues. V lost 4 bases to trimming and J lost 4 bases, with 11 bases between them. DNA for the CDR3: TGTGCCAGCAGCTCTGCTTTAGAGTACGAGCAGTACTTC. It specifies CASSSALEYEQYF.

The chain employs TRBV2 and TRBJ2-6; D not resolved. Trimming took off 4 bases at V and 2 bases at J, with 6 bases between the two ends. There are 14 residues in the CDR3. Germline lookup yields CDR1 SNHLY and CDR2 FYNNEI. The CDR3 bases are TGTGCCAGCAGTGGTTCGGCTGGGGCCAACGTCCTGACTTTC. As protein: CASSGSAGANVLTF. The full variable domain, its missing parts supplied by reference TRBV2 and TRBJ2-6, is EPEVTQTPSHQVTQMGQEVILRCVPISNHLYFYWYRQILGQKVEFLVSFYNNEISEKSEIFDDQFSVERPDGSNFTLKIRSTKLEDSAMYFCASSGSAGANVLTFGAGSRLTVL.

The DNA of the CDR3 is TGTGCCAGCAGCTTAGGGACAGGGGAACGAGAGACCCAGTACTTC. This encodes CASSLGTGERETQYF. The chain combines TRBV7-6 with TRBJ2-5; the match to TRBD1 covers 9 bases. The V gene's germline CDR1 is SGHVS and CDR2 FNYEAQ. Losses at the gene ends were 1 base for V and 4 bases for J; bases not matched to a gene: 4. The CDR3 has 15 amino acids.

V usage is TRBV5-1 and J usage is TRBJ2-5, with D uncertain. Germline V CDR1 and CDR2: SGHRS, YFSETQ. The V gene lost 2 bases and the J gene lost 1 base, with 12 bases spanning the gap. The length of the CDR3 is 15 residues. The CDR3 DNA is TGCGCCAGCAGCTTCCGAGGTTCACCCCAAGAGACCCAGTACTTC. This codes for CASSFRGSPQETQYF.

The gene calls are TRBV28 and TRBJ1-3; unclear D gene. This CDR3 comprises 17 residues. The V end lost 1 base, the J end lost 1 base, and 14 bases lay between the germline ends. Germline assignment: CDR1 MDHEN and CDR2 SYDVKM. CDR3 bases: TGTGCCAGCAGTTTATTGTCAGAATTCGTTTCTGGAAACACCATATATTTT. The encoded protein is CASSLLSEFVSGNTIYF. Full variable domain (outside the CDR3, taken from reference TRBV28 and TRBJ1-3): DVKVTQSSRYLVKRTGEKVFLECVQDMDHENMFWYRQDPGLGLRLIYFSYDVKMKEKGDIPEGYSVSREKKERFSLILESASTNQTSMYLCASSLLSEFVSGNTIYFGEGSWLTVV.

This rearrangement joins TRBV28 to TRBJ2-7; TRBD2 matches 11 bases. Germline V CDR1 and CDR2: MDHEN, SYDVKM. The J segment lost 2 bases and the V segment lost 6 bases, leaving 15 bases of the junction unmatched. The CDR3 is made up of 18 amino acids. DNA for the CDR3: TGTGCCAGCAGCTATCACCTAACCACTAGCGGGAGAACCTACGAGCAGTACTTC. Its protein is CASSYHLTTSGRTYEQYF. Filled out from reference TRBV28 and TRBJ2-7, the complete variable domain reads DVKVTQSSRYLVKRTGEKVFLECVQDMDHENMFWYRQDPGLGLRLIYFSYDVKMKEKGDIPEGYSVSREKKERFSLILESASTNQTSMYLCASSYHLTTSGRTYEQYFGPGTRLTVT.

The chain couples TRBV28 to TRBJ1-1; D is unresolved. Germline V gives CDR1 MDHEN, CDR2 SYDVKM. V lost 5 bases and J 5 bases, leaving 12 bases between the germline ends. The CDR3 length is 13 residues. The chain's CDR3 is CASSAHGETEAFF. CDR3 nucleotide sequence: TGTGCCAGCAGTGCCCACGGGGAAACTGAAGCTTTCTTT.

Only one count was recorded for this clone. V usage is TRBV4-1 and J usage is TRBJ2-6; TRBD1 is a possible D gene (5 bases). The CDR3 runs 18 residues. The germline V and J ends were trimmed by 4 bases and 0 bases, with 16 bases remaining between them. Per the germline V gene, CDR1 is MGHRA and CDR2 is YSYEKL. The CDR3 protein is CASSPNPQASSGANVLTF. The CDR3 coding sequence is TGCGCCAGCAGCCCGAACCCACAGGCCAGCTCTGGGGCCAACGTCCTGACTTTC.

The chain links TRBV11-3 to TRBJ1-1; D remains ambiguous. Germline CDR1 and CDR2: SGHNT and YENEEA. The CDR3 is made up of 13 amino acids. The V and J ends lost 3 bases and 4 bases respectively, with 9 bases between them. The CDR3 sequence: CASSFTGGTEAFF. Here the CDR3 DNA reads TGTGCCAGCAGCTTCACGGGAGGCACTGAAGCTTTCTTT.

This clone has only a few counts. This chain links TRBV27 with TRBJ2-1; perhaps TRBD2 as D (5 bases). The V end was cut by 7 bases, the J end by 7 bases, with 14 bases between. Germline V gives CDR1 MNHEY, CDR2 SMNVEV (reference sequence). The CDR3 contains 13 residues. This CDR3 is CASTREPFNEQFF. CDR3 DNA sequence: TGTGCCAGCACTCGGGAACCCTTTAATGAGCAGTTCTTC.

This chain uses TRBV30 with TRBJ1-1; D call uncertain. The CDR3 extends over 12 amino acids. CDR1 GTSNPN and CDR2 SVGIG come from the germline V gene (reference sequence). Trimming took 2 bases from V and 8 from J, leaving 12 bases between them. CDR3 nucleotides: TGTGCCTGGAGTCCTTCAACATTCGAAGCTTTCTTT. It is translated as CAWSPSTFEAFF.

V gene TRBV28 combines with J gene TRBJ2-2, with a weak D call TRBD1 (5 bases). Trimming removed 3 bases from V and 0 bases from J, with 8 bases in between. Germline V gives CDR1 MDHEN, CDR2 SYDVKM. CDR3 length equals 15 residues. In DNA form, the CDR3 reads TGTGCCAGCAGTTTCAGCAGGGCGAACACCGGGGAGCTGTTTTTT. Residues: CASSFSRANTGELFF. The variable domain in full, with the rest retrieved from reference TRBV28 and TRBJ2-2, is DVKVTQSSRYLVKRTGEKVFLECVQDMDHENMFWYRQDPGLGLRLIYFSYDVKMKEKGDIPEGYSVSREKKERFSLILESASTNQTSMYLCASSFSRANTGELFFGEGSRLTVL.

This clone was recorded once. This sample includes further DNA sequences coding for the same CDR3. V gene TRBV9 combines with J gene TRBJ2-1; 12 nucleotides line up with TRBD2. CDR1 and CDR2 from the germline V gene are SGDLS and YYNGEE. With V trimmed by 3 bases and J by 3 bases, 1 base remained unmatched. The CDR3 totals 15 residues. In nucleotides, the CDR3 is TGTGCCAGCAGCGCTAGCGGGAGGGACTACAATGAGCAGTTCTTC. Translation: CASSASGRDYNEQFF.